This TCR beta chain was captured in a study of blood T cell repertoires in COVID-19. Looking at the study overall: Researchers got acute and convalescent COVID-19 samples from the United States, Italy and Spain. Nucleic acid was either cDNA or gDNA, and it came from T cells, B-cell-depleted T cells, or PBMCs.

As originally analysed: Quantification of nucleated cells was approximated via reference gene primer amplification. Clones were sequenced by immunoSEQ multiplex PCR, and TCRdb holds only the in-frame ones, with some missing. Clone size and V and J calls were adopted from that table, with D and trimming inferred from the DNA. The table has roughly 100,000 clones, 70% to 80% seen once. For this clone: Other DNA sequences of this sample code for an identical CDR3.

Sequences were obtained from peripheral blood. The receptor's source is a man aged 55 to 69 with active or convalescent COVID-19.

The CDR3 nucleotides are TGTGCCAGCACCGATCCCCGGGAGGGCCCTTCCGAGCAGTACTTC. Amino acid sequence: CASTDPREGPSEQYF. The chain carries TRBV2 and TRBJ2-7; 8 nucleotides align to TRBD2. CDR3 length: 15 residues. V shed 7 bases, J shed 6 bases, and the junction held 14 bases outside the gene matches. Germline V gives CDR1 SNHLY, CDR2 FYNNEI.